Included here is one T cell receptor (beta chain) sequence, with context. Its antigen is currently unknown. This specimen belongs to a study of cytomegalovirus exposure and HLA in healthy donors. Overall study: About 80 million unique TCRs from HLA-typed donors made up an early data release.

Each of the donors was a healthy bone marrow donor. Study results and limitations: In an earlier analysis, productive rearrangement rates for most beta V segments clustered near 87% or 30%. A later analysis linked a missense variant in DCLRE1C to the trimming of TCR beta V and J genes.

The CDR3 runs to 15 residues. V lost 3 bases and J lost 5; bases outside the gene matches: 6. Germline loops: CDR1 PRHDT, CDR2 FYEKMQ (reference sequence). Primers for the PCR totalled 60 Vbeta and 13 Jbeta. Generated by immunoSEQ multiplex PCR, the TCRdb table keeps only in-frame clones and is missing some. This table holds 150,000 or so clones, 78% found once. This clonotype was sampled from a man aged 35 to 55 in good health and CMV-seropositive. This chain links TRBV13 with TRBJ1-5; 8 bases are a match to TRBD1. The source material was PBMCs. This chain's CDR3 is CASSLRDRPHQPQHF. The CDR3 DNA reads TGTGCCAGCAGCTTGCGGGACAGGCCCCATCAGCCCCAGCATTTT.